These 10 T cell receptor beta chains share one sample of origin, sequenced in a study of blood T cell repertoires in COVID-19. The method was immunoSEQ multiplex PCR; TCRdb's version includes in-frame clones alone and lacks a portion of them. The repertoire consists of about 230,000 clones, with approximately 89% occurring once and the leading ten covering around 3.7%. The sequencing input was PBMCs or T cells enriched from blood (not recorded which). Source of these receptors: a woman aged 25-40 years with acute COVID-19.

The chain couples TRBV3-1 (or the pseudogene TRBV3-2) to TRBJ1-3, with TRBD1 matching 7 bases. Germline CDR1 and CDR2: LGHDT and YNNKEL (reference sequence). Unmatched junction bases numbered 12, after V lost 3 bases and J lost 1 base. The CDR3 is 18 amino acids. The CDR3 loop is CASSHTGTDGGSGNTIYF. In DNA, the CDR3 is TGTGCCAGCAGCCATACCGGGACAGACGGTGGGTCTGGAAACACCATATATTTT.

The chain recombines TRBV6-2 or TRBV6-3 with TRBJ1-5; TRBD1 aligns across 9 bases. The CDR3 has 15 amino acids. Trimming took 0 bases from V and 5 from J; bases not matched to a gene: 2. Germline V gene sequence: CDR1 MNHEY, CDR2 SVGEGT. The CDR3 DNA reads as TGTGCCAGCAGTTACTCGGGACAGGGTCATCAGCCCCAGCATTTT. Its protein product is CASSYSGQGHQPQHF.

The genes are TRBV15 and TRBJ2-7, with 7 bases that match TRBD2. Germline V gene lookup returns CDR1 LNHNV and CDR2 YYDKDF (reference sequence). The J segment lost 2 bases and the V segment lost 3 bases, leaving 10 bases of the junction unmatched. This CDR3 has 16 amino acids. DNA for the CDR3: TGTGCCACCAGCAGGAATTTGGTAGCGGGTACCTACGAGCAGTACTTC. This translates into CATSRNLVAGTYEQYF.

The gene calls are TRBV7-8 and TRBJ1-2; D is ambiguous. V dropped 1 base and J dropped 0 bases, with 9 bases sitting between them. The CDR3 covers 15 residues. CDR1 is SGHVS and CDR2 is FQNEAQ in the germline V gene. CDR3 amino acids: CASSLVGQANYGYTF. The CDR3 nucleotides read TGTGCCAGCAGCTTAGTTGGCCAAGCTAACTATGGCTACACCTTC.

The chain is built from TRBV24-1 and TRBJ1-3; D unclear. Deletions cut 3 bases from V and 0 bases from J, with 11 bases between. CDR1 and CDR2 from the germline V gene are KGHDR and SFDVKD. The CDR3 totals 16 residues. Written as DNA, the CDR3 is TGTGCCACCAGTGATCCTACATCGGGCTCTGGAAACACCATATATTTT. Translating gives CATSDPTSGSGNTIYF.

The J gene is TRBJ1-5, the V gene TRBV30; 7 bases match TRBD1. Germline CDR1 and CDR2: GTSNPN and SVGIG (reference sequence). The trim removed 0 bases at V and 5 bases at J, leaving 7 bases unmatched. The CDR3 has 15 residues. This chain's CDR3 is CAWSVSGQFYQPQHF. As DNA, the CDR3 is TGTGCCTGGAGTGTCTCGGGACAGTTTTATCAGCCCCAGCATTTT. The variable domain in full, completed from reference TRBV30 and TRBJ1-5, reads SQTIHQWPATLVQPVGSPLSLECTVEGTSNPNLYWYRQAAGRGLQLLFYSVGIGQISSEVPQNLSASRPQDRQFILSSKKLLLSDSGFYLCAWSVSGQFYQPQHFGDGTRLSIL.

The chain is built from TRBV19 and TRBJ2-7; D is unclear. The CDR3 extends over 13 amino acids. Trimming took off 3 bases at V and 3 bases at J, with 9 bases between the two ends. Per the germline V gene, CDR1 is LNHDA and CDR2 is SQIVND (reference sequence). CDR3 protein: CASSMAGNYEQYF. CDR3 nucleotide sequence: TGTGCCAGTAGTATGGCAGGAAACTACGAGCAGTACTTC.

This clone has only a few counts. The V call is TRBV7-2, the J call TRBJ2-7, with 10 bases identical to TRBD2. The junction had 18 bases not matched to a gene; V was cut back by 5 bases and J by 2 bases. The CDR3 is 19 amino acids. Germline CDR1 is SGHTA and CDR2 is FQGNSA. CDR3 DNA sequence: TGTGCCAGCAGCCTAGAGGCCTGGGGGAGTAGCGGGGGGCCCTACGAGCAGTACTTC. Translated: CASSLEAWGSSGGPYEQYF.

CDR3 bases: TGTGCCAGCAGTCTAGTTGGCGGGGGGGCCATATATGAGCAGTTCTTC. This translates into CASSLVGGGAIYEQFF. This chain uses TRBV7-2 with TRBJ2-1; 9 bases match TRBD2. J gave up 8 bases and V 6 bases, and 14 bases lay outside the gene matches. CDR1 SGHTA and CDR2 FQGNSA come from the germline V gene. The length of the CDR3 is 16 residues.

This chain joins TRBV7-9 and TRBJ1-5; 9 bases match TRBD1. This CDR3 comprises 16 residues. With V trimmed by 1 base and J by 3 bases, 4 bases remained unmatched. Germline-derived CDR1 and CDR2 are SEHNR and FQNEAQ (reference sequence). The DNA for the CDR3 is TGTGCCAGCAGCTTAGGCGGGACAGGGAACAATCAGCCCCAGCATTTT. Protein product: CASSLGGTGNNQPQHF.